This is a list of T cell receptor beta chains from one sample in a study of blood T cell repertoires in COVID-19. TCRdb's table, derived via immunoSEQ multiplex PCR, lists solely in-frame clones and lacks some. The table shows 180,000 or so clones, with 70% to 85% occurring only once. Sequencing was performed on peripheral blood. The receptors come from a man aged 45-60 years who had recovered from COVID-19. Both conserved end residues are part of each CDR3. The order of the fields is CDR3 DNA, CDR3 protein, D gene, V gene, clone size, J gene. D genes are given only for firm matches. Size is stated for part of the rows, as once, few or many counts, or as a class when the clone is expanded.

TGTGCCAGCAGCCAAGATTTCGGGAGGACTGAAGCTTTCTTT | CASSQDFGRTEAFF | . | TRBV14 | . | TRBJ1-1
TGTGCCAGCAGCAAATCAGGGGCCGGGGCCAACGTCCTGACTTTC | CASSKSGAGANVLTF | . | TRBV6-6 | . | TRBJ2-6
TGTGCCAGCAGCTTAGGAGGGGGCGGCGCGAACTATGGCTACACCTTC | CASSLGGGGANYGYTF | TRBD1 | TRBV7-2 | few | TRBJ1-2
TGCAGCCTGAGACAGGGCGCAGATACGCAGTATTTT | CSLRQGADTQYF | TRBD1 | TRBV29-1 | . | TRBJ2-3
TGTGCCAGCAGCTTAGACGGGGGGCGCGGTCAGCCCCAGCATTTT | CASSLDGGRGQPQHF | . | TRBV7-9 | . | TRBJ1-5
TGTGCCTGGAGCCCCCCCGCAGGGGGTTGGGAGACCCAGTACTTC | CAWSPPAGGWETQYF | TRBD1 | TRBV30 | . | TRBJ2-5
TGTGCCAGCAGCTTAGTAGCCGGGACTAGCGCAAGGGCCCACAATGAGCAGTTCTTC | CASSLVAGTSARAHNEQFF | TRBD2 | TRBV7-9 | . | TRBJ2-1
TGTGCCAGCAGCTTAGAAACTGGGAGGTTAGAGACCCAGTACTTC | CASSLETGRLETQYF | . | TRBV7-6 | . | TRBJ2-5
TGTGCCAGCAACGGTCACAGGGGAAACACTGAAGCTTTCTTT | CASNGHRGNTEAFF | TRBD1 | TRBV3-1/TRBV3-2 | . | TRBJ1-1
TGTGCCAGCAGTTTTGCTAGCGGGAGTTGGTCGTACAATGAGCAGTTCTTC | CASSFASGSWSYNEQFF | TRBD2 | TRBV6-2/TRBV6-3 | . | TRBJ2-1
TGTGCCAGCAGTTCTGATCGGGACAAAGAGTACAATGAGCAGTTCTTC | CASSSDRDKEYNEQFF | . | TRBV6-6 | . | TRBJ2-1
TGTGCCAGCACCTTTACTAGCGGCCTCACCTACGAGCAGTACTTC | CASTFTSGLTYEQYF | TRBD2 | TRBV11-2 | . | TRBJ2-7
TGTGCTAGTGGCCGGGACAGGGGTCCCACCGGGGAGCTGTTTTTT | CASGRDRGPTGELFF | TRBD1 | TRBV12-5 | . | TRBJ2-2
TGCGCCAGCAGCTTTCTTGCGGGGGGGCTCGATACGCAGTATTTT | CASSFLAGGLDTQYF | TRBD2 | TRBV5-1 | . | TRBJ2-3
TGTGCCAGCAGTTTCCGGGTCCCTAATTTGGATACGCAGTATTTT | CASSFRVPNLDTQYF | . | TRBV27 | . | TRBJ2-3
TGTGCCAGCAGGGGGAGGGCGGGAGGCTACGAGCAGTACTTC | CASRGRAGGYEQYF | TRBD2 | TRBV28 | . | TRBJ2-7
TGTGCCAGCTCATCAGGGACAACGGGTAGCAATCAGCCCCAGCATTTT | CASSSGTTGSNQPQHF | . | TRBV18 | few | TRBJ1-5
TGTGCCAGCAGTCTCCCGACAGGGGATGGCTACACCTTC | CASSLPTGDGYTF | TRBD1 | TRBV12-3/TRBV12-4 | . | TRBJ1-2
TGTGCCACCAGCAGAGACCGGGAAGAGAACACCATATATTTT | CATSRDREENTIYF | . | TRBV15 | few | TRBJ1-3
TGCGCCAGCCTTCCGGGGATTGCGGTATACTCCTACAATGAGCAGTTCTTC | CASLPGIAVYSYNEQFF | . | TRBV5-1 | once | TRBJ2-1
TGTGCCAGCAGCTTAAGACCCAGGGTTGTATTGAACACCGGGGAGCTGTTTTTT | CASSLRPRVVLNTGELFF | . | TRBV7-3 | . | TRBJ2-2
TGTGCCACACGATCAACGACAGGCTCGACCGGGGAGCTGTTTTTT | CATRSTTGSTGELFF | . | TRBV24-1 | . | TRBJ2-2
TGTGCCAGCAGCTTAGCTGTAGCGAACGACTACAATGAGCAGTTCTTC | CASSLAVANDYNEQFF | . | TRBV7-6 | . | TRBJ2-1
TGTGCCAGCAGCCTTACGGGAGCGGGACCGGGCCAAGAGACCCAGTACTTC | CASSLTGAGPGQETQYF | TRBD2 | TRBV27 | . | TRBJ2-5
TGTGCCAGCAGCTCTAGCGGAGAGTACCCAGTTGGGCAGTTCTTC | CASSSSGEYPVGQFF | TRBD2 | TRBV5-4 | . | TRBJ2-1
TGTGCCAGCAGTTTATCCCCGTATAACTACTACGAGCAGTACTTC | CASSLSPYNYYEQYF | . | TRBV27 | . | TRBJ2-7
TGTGCCAGCAGTTACGGAACAAGGGGGACCGGGGAGCTGTTTTTT | CASSYGTRGTGELFF | . | TRBV6-2/TRBV6-3 | . | TRBJ2-2
TGTGCCAGCAGTGCAGGACTAGCGGGAGCAAAGGATGAGCAGTTCTTC | CASSAGLAGAKDEQFF | TRBD2 | TRBV27 | few | TRBJ2-1
TGTGCCAGCAGCCTAAGATTCCGGGACTACCAAGGATCGAGAGAGCAGTACTTC | CASSLRFRDYQGSREQYF | TRBD2 | TRBV9 | . | TRBJ2-7
TGTGCCAGCAGCCAAGTAAACGGAGCCGGGGAGCTGTTTTTT | CASSQVNGAGELFF | . | TRBV3-1/TRBV3-2 | . | TRBJ2-2
TGTGCCAGCAGCACCGATCTTCAGGGTAGCTATGGCTACACCTTC | CASSTDLQGSYGYTF | . | TRBV7-6 | few | TRBJ1-2
TGTGCCAGCAGTTTTTATGCGGGAGCGAGTTACGAGCAGTACTTC | CASSFYAGASYEQYF | TRBD2 | TRBV28 | . | TRBJ2-7
TGTGCCAGCAGCCAAGAGGGGAGTAGCGGGGGCACAGATACGCAGTATTTT | CASSQEGSSGGTDTQYF | TRBD2 | TRBV4-2 | . | TRBJ2-3
TGCAGCGTTGAGTCGGAAGCGCCCAACACAGATACGCAGTATTTT | CSVESEAPNTDTQYF | . | TRBV29-1 | . | TRBJ2-3
TGTGCCAGCAGCCGGGGACAGGGGTGGATTGATGGCTACACCTTC | CASSRGQGWIDGYTF | TRBD1 | TRBV5-4 | . | TRBJ1-2
TGTGCCAGTACCCCGACCGACTTATATGGCTACACCTTC | CASTPTDLYGYTF | . | TRBV19 | many | TRBJ1-2
TGTGCCAGTAGTATGGGCCAGGGAGGGGAGACCCAGTACTTC | CASSMGQGGETQYF | TRBD2 | TRBV19 | . | TRBJ2-5